The 30 T cell receptor beta chains listed next were all sequenced from one sample in a study of T cells in Graves' hyperthyroidism and ophthalmopathy. TCR beta CDR3 sequences were amplified from RNA transcripts. A first-round RT-PCR of the TCR CDR3 used the HTBI primer set. TCRdb reprocessed the multiplex PCR reads via MiXCR and lists one record per CDR3 protein. This table holds over 500,000 distinct CDR3 sequences, 14% found once. The material sequenced was blood. The source is a woman aged 40-49 years with Graves' hyperthyroidism.

This clonotype has only a few counts. V gene TRBV19 combines with J gene TRBJ2-1; D tentatively reads TRBD1 or TRBD2 (5 bases each). The germline V and J ends were trimmed by 9 bases and 8 bases, with 14 bases remaining between them. The CDR3 runs 12 residues. CDR1 and CDR2 (germline): LNHDA, SQIVND (reference sequence). For the CDR3, the DNA is TGTGCCAGCGCCGGGACCTATGATGAGCAGTTCTTC. This encodes CASAGTYDEQFF.

The rearrangement uses TRBV6-1 and TRBJ2-7; 7 nucleotides align to TRBD2. Looked up from germline, CDR1 is MNHNS and CDR2 is SASEGT. Trimming removed 7 bases from V and 1 base from J; junction bases left unmatched: 7. The CDR3 is 14 amino acids. The CDR3 here is CASTVGRGSYEQYF. Here the CDR3 DNA reads TGTGCCAGCACAGTGGGGAGGGGTTCCTACGAGCAGTACTTC.

The chain links TRBV6-1 to TRBJ1-1; possibly TRBD1 for D (5 bases). CDR1 is MNHNS and CDR2 is SASEGT in the germline V gene. This CDR3 is built from 13 residues. With 6 bases removed from V and 7 bases from J, the gap between germline ends came to 15 bases. CDR3 DNA sequence: TGTGCCAGCAGAGTACTCGGGGGTATTGAAGCTTTCTTT. This codes for CASRVLGGIEAFF.

This chain links TRBV27 with TRBJ2-1; the D is unclear. V was trimmed by 1 base and J by 4 bases, leaving 5 bases between them. Germline V gene data show CDR1 as MNHEY and CDR2 as SMNVEV (reference sequence). CDR3 size: 13 residues. The CDR3 loop is CASSLYPYNEQFF. The CDR3 DNA reads as TGTGCCAGCAGTTTATACCCATACAATGAGCAGTTCTTC.

This clonotype was counted ten times or more. The chain uses TRBV28 and TRBJ2-7, with D perhaps matching TRBD1 (5 bases). The CDR3 covers 15 residues. CDR1 and CDR2 from the germline V gene are MDHEN and SYDVKM. V lost 1 base, J lost 1 base, and 11 bases lay in between. DNA of the CDR3: TGTGCCAGCAGTTTATCATGGGGCTCTTCCTACGAGCAGTACTTC. It is translated as CASSLSWGSSYEQYF. Full variable domain (missing parts from reference TRBV28 and TRBJ2-7): DVKVTQSSRYLVKRTGEKVFLECVQDMDHENMFWYRQDPGLGLRLIYFSYDVKMKEKGDIPEGYSVSREKKERFSLILESASTNQTSMYLCASSLSWGSSYEQYFGPGTRLTVT.

This clonotype was detected a few times. The chain employs TRBV27 and TRBJ2-3; D is unclear. Germline V gene data show CDR1 as MNHEY and CDR2 as SMNVEV (reference sequence). The CDR3 consists of 13 residues. The V end lost 8 bases, the J end lost 0 bases, and 9 bases lay between the germline ends. The CDR3 nucleotides read TGTGCCAGCGGCCACTCCAGCACAGATACGCAGTATTTT. This codes for CASGHSSTDTQYF.

The chain joins TRBV10-2 to TRBJ2-7, with D unresolved. Germline lookup yields CDR1 WSHSY and CDR2 SAAADI. V gave up 4 bases and J gave up 2 bases, with 12 bases separating them. There are 14 residues in the CDR3. CDR3 amino acids: CASSVRHSPYEQYF. CDR3 in DNA: TGCGCCAGCAGTGTTAGGCACAGTCCCTACGAGCAGTACTTC.

V usage is TRBV6-5 and J usage is TRBJ2-5; TRBD1 aligns across 8 bases. The CDR3 is 15 residues long. J was trimmed by 2 bases and V by 5 bases; bases with no gene match: 7. CDR1 is MNHEY and CDR2 is SVGAGI in the germline V gene. The CDR3 DNA sequence: TGTGCCAGCAGTGCCCGGGACAGGTCTCAAGAGACCCAGTACTTC. Its translation is CASSARDRSQETQYF.

This clonotype appeared a few times. This chain connects TRBV12-3 or TRBV12-4 to TRBJ2-3, with TRBD2 matching 14 bases. This CDR3 comprises 16 residues. Germline trimming cut 5 bases from V and 3 bases from J; bases unmatched to any gene: 4. CDR3 bases: TGTGCCAGCAGTCGGACTAGCGGGAGGTGGACAGATACGCAGTATTTT. Translated: CASSRTSGRWTDTQYF.

At least ten counts were recorded for this clonotype. The J gene is TRBJ1-5, the V gene TRBV28; 7 positions agree with TRBD1. Germline V gene lookup returns CDR1 MDHEN and CDR2 SYDVKM. V lost 6 bases and J lost 6; bases outside the gene matches: 8. This CDR3 has 14 residues. The DNA of the CDR3 is TGTGCCAGCAGCGACAGGGTTACCAGTCAGCCCCAGCATTTT. The encoded protein is CASSDRVTSQPQHF.

The chain joins TRBV7-2 to TRBJ2-6, with D perhaps matching TRBD2 (5 bases). This CDR3 has 16 amino acids. Germline V CDR1 and CDR2: SGHTA, FQGNSA. Trimming took 1 base from V and 4 from J, leaving 11 bases between them. The CDR3 reads CASSLGLLAGANVLTF. CDR3 DNA sequence: TGTGCCAGCAGCTTAGGACTCCTAGCCGGGGCCAACGTCCTGACTTTC.

This clonotype was recorded at least ten times. V and J are TRBV20-1 and TRBJ2-7; tentatively, D is TRBD2 (6 bases). CDR1 and CDR2 from the germline V gene are DFQATT and SNEGSKA (reference sequence). There are 15 residues in the CDR3. The V and J ends lost 4 bases and 2 bases respectively, with 18 bases between them. This CDR3 reads CSAKGDSSAAYEQYF. CDR3 sequence (DNA): TGCAGTGCTAAAGGGGACTCTAGCGCCGCCTACGAGCAGTACTTC.

V is TRBV5-4 and J is TRBJ2-2; D possibly uses TRBD1 or TRBD2 (5 bases each). V lost 3 bases to trimming and J lost 0 bases, with 12 bases between them. The V gene's germline CDR1 is SGHNT and CDR2 YYREEE (reference sequence). The CDR3 covers 16 residues. The CDR3 region is CASSSRGNANTGELFF. The CDR3 region has the DNA TGTGCCAGCAGCTCCCGGGGCAACGCGAACACCGGGGAGCTGTTTTTT.

This clonotype appeared a few times. The genes are TRBV5-1 and TRBJ1-1; D unclear. The CDR3 is 15 amino acids. Trimming shortened V by 4 bases and J by 0 bases, and 13 bases separated the two germline ends. Germline CDR1 is SGHRS and CDR2 is YFSETQ. Here the CDR3 reads CASSPTPEMNTEAFF. The CDR3 DNA reads as TGCGCCAGCAGCCCCACACCGGAAATGAACACTGAAGCTTTCTTT. Full variable domain (rest looked up from reference TRBV5-1 and TRBJ1-1): KAGVTQTPRYLIKTRGQQVTLSCSPISGHRSVSWYQQTPGQGLQFLFEYFSETQRNKGNFPGRFSGRQFSNSRSEMNVSTLELGDSALYLCASSPTPEMNTEAFFGQGTRLTVV.

A remark on this clonotype: A much more abundant neighbour one base away suggests this may be a read error. V gene TRBV20-1 combines with J gene TRBJ1-5, with D possibly TRBD1 on 5 matching bases. There are 15 residues in the CDR3. Looked up from germline, CDR1 is DFQATT and CDR2 is SNEGSKA (reference sequence). The CDR3 DNA is TGCAATGCTGGAGACAGCCTCTATAGCAATCAGCCCCAGCATTTT. It is translated as CNAGDSLYSNQPQHF.

This chain joins TRBV7-9 and TRBJ2-1, with TRBD2 matching 9 bases. This CDR3 spans 17 amino acids. The germline V gene encodes CDR1 SEHNR and CDR2 FQNEAQ (reference sequence). The ends lost 5 bases at V and 4 bases at J; junction bases unmatched: 12. In nucleotides, the CDR3 is TGTGCCAGCAGCCCCCCGTCGGCGGGAGGGCCGTACAATGAGCAGTTCTTC. Residues: CASSPPSAGGPYNEQFF.

The chain links TRBV4-1 to TRBJ2-5, with no clear D. In germline, CDR1 is MGHRA, CDR2 YSYEKL. With 0 bases removed from V and 8 bases from J, the gap between germline ends came to 13 bases. The CDR3 sequence is 14 residues long. The CDR3 is CASSQDKAGDTQYF. The CDR3, as DNA: TGCGCCAGCAGCCAAGATAAGGCTGGAGACACCCAGTACTTC.

The chain combines TRBV14 with TRBJ1-4; possibly TRBD1 for D (6 bases). This CDR3 region has 12 residues. The germline CDR1 and CDR2 sequences are SGHDN and FVKESK. V gave up 5 bases and J gave up 8 bases, with 9 bases separating them. CDR3 bases: TGTGCCAGCAGCACCCAGGGGGAAAAACTGTTTTTT. Protein product: CASSTQGEKLFF. Filled out from reference TRBV14 and TRBJ1-4, the complete variable domain reads EAGVTQFPSHSVIEKGQTVTLRCDPISGHDNLYWYRRVMGKEIKFLLHFVKESKQDESGMPNNRFLAERTGGTYSTLKVQPAELEDSGVYFCASSTQGEKLFFGSGTQLSVL.

The chain links TRBV20-1 to TRBJ2-7; TRBD1 agrees at 11 bases. The germline V gene encodes CDR1 DFQATT and CDR2 SNEGSKA (reference sequence). The CDR3 is 15 residues long. Trimming at V came to 5 bases and at J to 5 bases, leaving 11 bases not matched to a gene. The CDR3 spells CSAGRGTGGYDEQYF. In nucleotides, the CDR3 is TGCAGTGCTGGGCGTGGGACAGGGGGTTATGACGAGCAGTACTTC.

This clonotype was counted at least ten times. The rearrangement joins TRBV27 to TRBJ2-2; D possibly corresponds to TRBD1 (6 bases). The germline gives CDR1 MNHEY, CDR2 SMNVEV (reference sequence). Trimming left V 8 bases short and J 2 bases short, with 15 bases between. This CDR3 is 15 amino acids long. CDR3 loop: CASRSDRTNTGELFF. The DNA for the CDR3 is TGTGCCAGCCGTTCTGACAGGACCAACACCGGGGAGCTGTTTTTT.

This clonotype was counted many times. The chain links TRBV5-1 to TRBJ2-1, with 7 positions matching TRBD2. This CDR3 has 14 residues. The J segment lost 2 bases and the V segment lost 6 bases, leaving 5 bases of the junction unmatched. CDR1 is SGHRS and CDR2 is YFSETQ in the germline V gene. CDR3 residues: CASKPSGAYNEQFF. The CDR3 DNA is TGCGCCAGCAAGCCTAGCGGAGCCTACAATGAGCAGTTCTTC.

This clonotype was counted at least ten times. The V call is TRBV7-6, the J call TRBJ2-7; 9 bases agree with TRBD2. The CDR3 extends over 15 amino acids. The junction had 4 bases not matched to a gene; V was cut back by 2 bases and J by 2 bases. From germline, CDR1 is SGHVS and CDR2 FNYEAQ. The CDR3, as DNA: TGTGCCAGCAGCTTACAGACTAGCGGTCCCTACGAGCAGTACTTC. It translates to CASSLQTSGPYEQYF.

The table lists this clonotype with many counts. The chain has TRBV7-8 and TRBJ2-1; 11 bases line up with TRBD2. CDR1 is SGHVS, CDR2 FQNEAQ, per germline. This CDR3 spans 15 amino acids. V shed 5 bases, J shed 2 bases, and the junction held 2 bases outside the gene matches. Here the CDR3 reads CASSTSGSPYNEQFF. The CDR3 nucleotides read TGTGCCAGCAGCACTAGCGGGAGTCCCTACAATGAGCAGTTCTTC. Filled out from reference TRBV7-8 and TRBJ2-1, the complete variable domain reads GAGVSQSPRYKVAKRGQDVALRCDPISGHVSLFWYQQALGQGPEFLTYFQNEAQLDKSGLPSDRFFAERPEGSVSTLKIQRTQQEDSAVYLCASSTSGSPYNEQFFGPGTRLTVL.

This clonotype was counted at least ten times. The chain carries TRBV10-3 and TRBJ1-2; the match to TRBD1 covers 12 bases. The CDR3 sequence is 15 residues long. With V trimmed by 2 bases and J by 8 bases, 6 bases remained unmatched. Germline V gene lookup returns CDR1 ENHRY and CDR2 SYGVKD. CDR3 protein: CAISEGTGGHGGYTF. CDR3 nucleotide sequence: TGTGCCATCAGTGAGGGGACAGGGGGCCATGGAGGCTACACCTTC.

A few counts support this clonotype. The chain has TRBV6-1 and TRBJ1-4; D possibly corresponds to TRBD1 (5 bases). The CDR3 has 13 amino acids. CDR1 and CDR2 (germline): MNHNS, SASEGT. V lost 9 bases, J lost 5 bases, and 13 bases lay in between. The CDR3 spells CASADRRNEKLFF. The CDR3 nucleotides read TGTGCCAGTGCAGACAGACGGAATGAAAAACTGTTTTTT.

This clonotype was seen at least ten times. Here the CDR3 DNA reads TGTGCCAGCAGCTTAGGAGTAGCGGCCACAGATACGCAGTATTTT. The encoded protein is CASSLGVAATDTQYF. This chain uses TRBV11-1 with TRBJ2-3; TRBD2 is a possible D gene (6 bases). The CDR3 loop spans 15 amino acids. Germline V gene lookup returns CDR1 SGHAT and CDR2 FQDESV (reference sequence). V was trimmed by 1 base and J by 2 bases, leaving 10 bases between them.

There are many counts of this clonotype. J is TRBJ2-1 and V is TRBV28, with 7 nucleotides matching TRBD2. Germline lookup yields CDR1 MDHEN and CDR2 SYDVKM. The ends lost 1 base at V and 1 base at J; junction bases unmatched: 7. This CDR3 contains 17 residues. The chain's CDR3 is CASSLLLADVSYNEQFF. The CDR3 DNA sequence: TGTGCCAGCAGTTTATTGCTAGCGGATGTGTCCTACAATGAGCAGTTCTTC.

Only a few counts were recorded for this clonotype. This rearrangement joins TRBV5-1 to TRBJ2-3; D uncertain. Germline CDR1 SGHRS, CDR2 YFSETQ. The CDR3 spans 16 residues. V lost 7 bases to trimming and J lost 5 bases, with 23 bases between them. The CDR3 DNA follows: TGCGCCAGCGCCTATGATGAGTACCACGGCGTAGATACGCAGTATTTT. Protein: CASAYDEYHGVDTQYF.

This clonotype has a handful of counts. The chain's CDR3 is CAIAVDRNNQPQHF. The CDR3, as DNA: TGTGCCATCGCCGTGGACAGGAATAATCAGCCCCAGCATTTT. The chain is built from TRBV10-3 and TRBJ1-5; 7 bases line up with TRBD1. The CDR3 loop spans 14 amino acids. V lost 8 bases to trimming and J lost 4 bases; unmatched junction nucleotides: 8. Germline V gives CDR1 ENHRY, CDR2 SYGVKD.

This clonotype was recorded many times. The gene calls are TRBV2 and TRBJ2-1, with 16 bases lining up with TRBD2. The V segment lost 5 bases and the J segment 6 bases; nucleotides outside the gene matches: 10. This CDR3 spans 18 amino acids. Germline V gene data show CDR1 as SNHLY and CDR2 as FYNNEI. The CDR3 region is CASSWAPGTSGRANEQFF. CDR3 nucleotides: TGTGCCAGCAGTTGGGCGCCCGGGACTAGCGGGAGGGCCAATGAGCAGTTCTTC.